The entry that follows covers one T cell receptor (beta chain) sequence. Antigen specificity is unknown. The germline V and J ends were trimmed by 6 bases and 1 base, with 16 bases remaining between them. CDR3 size: 16 residues. The V gene's germline CDR1 is WSHSY and CDR2 SAAADI. This sample was included in a study of blood T cells in healthy people across ages. Regarding the study as a whole: The study found TCR beta diversity correlated strongly with naive T cell percentage.

Next came a second PCR, run for roughly 6 to 11 cycles, which used a sample-barcoded 5' primer along with a J-beta primer mix. TCRdb fed the 5' RACE reads into MiXCR, producing one record per CDR3 protein. This sample has roughly 1,300,000 distinct CDR3 sequences; 55% to 75% occur once, and the top ten carry over 6.5%. The chain has TRBV10-2 and TRBJ2-4; unclear D gene. The sequencing input was blood. This TCR was recovered from a man aged 18 to 30 in good health. The CDR3 here is CASSPLTGEAKNIQYF. For the CDR3, the DNA is TGCGCCAGCAGCCCCTTGACTGGCGAGGCCAAAAACATTCAGTACTTC.